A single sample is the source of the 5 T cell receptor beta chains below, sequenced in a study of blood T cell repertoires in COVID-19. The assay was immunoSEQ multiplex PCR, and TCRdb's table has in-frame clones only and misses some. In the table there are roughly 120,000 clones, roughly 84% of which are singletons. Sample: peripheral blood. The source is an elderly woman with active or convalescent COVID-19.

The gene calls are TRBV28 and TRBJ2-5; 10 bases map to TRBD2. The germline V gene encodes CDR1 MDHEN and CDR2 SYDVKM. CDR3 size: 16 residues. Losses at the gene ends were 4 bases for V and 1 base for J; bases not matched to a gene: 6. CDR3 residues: CASSSLSSGSQETQYF. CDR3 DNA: TGTGCCAGCAGTTCCTTGTCTAGCGGGAGCCAAGAGACCCAGTACTTC.

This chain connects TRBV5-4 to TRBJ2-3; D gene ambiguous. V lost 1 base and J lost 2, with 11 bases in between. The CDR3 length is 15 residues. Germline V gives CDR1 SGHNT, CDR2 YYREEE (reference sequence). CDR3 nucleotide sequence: TGTGCCAGCAGCTTGAGCGACTGGTACACAGATACGCAGTATTTT. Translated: CASSLSDWYTDTQYF.

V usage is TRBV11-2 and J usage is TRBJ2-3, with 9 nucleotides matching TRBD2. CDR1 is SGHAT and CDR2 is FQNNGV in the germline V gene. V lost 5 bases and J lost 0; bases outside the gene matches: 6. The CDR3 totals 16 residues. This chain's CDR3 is CASSKRLAASTDTQYF. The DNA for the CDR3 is TGTGCCAGCAGCAAACGACTAGCGGCTAGCACAGATACGCAGTATTTT.

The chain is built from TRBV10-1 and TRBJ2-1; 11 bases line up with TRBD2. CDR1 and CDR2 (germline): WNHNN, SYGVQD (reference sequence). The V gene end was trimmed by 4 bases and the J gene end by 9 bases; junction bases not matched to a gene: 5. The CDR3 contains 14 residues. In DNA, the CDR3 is TGCGCCAGCAGTGTGCTAGCGGGAGGCGGTGAGCAGTTCTTC. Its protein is CASSVLAGGGEQFF.

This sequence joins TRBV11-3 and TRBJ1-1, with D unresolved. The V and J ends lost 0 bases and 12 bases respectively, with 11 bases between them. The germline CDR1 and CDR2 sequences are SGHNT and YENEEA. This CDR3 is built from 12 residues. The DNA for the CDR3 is TGTGCCAGCAGCTTAGATGCGGGTAAGACTTTCTTT. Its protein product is CASSLDAGKTFF.